This entry describes one T cell receptor (beta chain). Its antigen is unknown. These data originate in a study of cytomegalovirus exposure and HLA in healthy donors. Study-level results: CMV serostatus stood as the only immune exposure information on hand.

Looked up from germline, CDR1 is SEHNR and CDR2 is FQNEAQ (reference sequence). V was shortened by 2 bases and J by 1 base, with 10 bases between the two germline ends. The CDR3 spans 15 residues. Vbeta (60) and Jbeta (13) primers were used in the PCR. Assay: immunoSEQ multiplex PCR; the TCRdb copy retains only in-frame clones and omits some. The sample holds roughly 130,000 clones, roughly 80% seen once. This sequence joins TRBV7-9 and TRBJ2-3, with TRBD1 as a possible D gene (6 bases). This clonotype was sampled from a man between 18 and 29 years old in good health and CMV-seronegative. The source material was PBMCs. The CDR3 loop is CASSLRGIGTDTQYF. The CDR3 DNA reads TGTGCCAGCAGCTTAAGGGGGATCGGCACAGATACGCAGTATTTT.